The 5 T cell receptor beta chains given below trace back to one sample, sequenced in a study of cytomegalovirus exposure and HLA in healthy donors. The PCR ran on 60 Vbeta and 13 Jbeta primers. The repertoire was sequenced with immunoSEQ multiplex PCR; TCRdb's copy has only in-frame clones and lacks some. Of approximately 160,000 clones in the sample, roughly 80% are singletons; the top ten hold roughly 2%. Sequencing was carried out using PBMCs. These receptors all come from a human donor in good health.

The count of this clone is one. V is TRBV4-1 and J is TRBJ2-2; TRBD1 matches 10 bases. V shed 1 base and J 4 bases; nucleotides not matched to a gene: 6. Germline loops: CDR1 MGHRA, CDR2 YSYEKL. The CDR3 extends over 17 amino acids. The CDR3 sequence is CASSQAPGQGGTGELFF. The CDR3 DNA follows: TGCGCCAGCAGCCAAGCTCCCGGACAGGGGGGCACCGGGGAGCTGTTTTTT.

The J gene is TRBJ2-7, the V gene TRBV6-5, with TRBD2 matching over 13 bases. This CDR3 is built from 15 residues. Germline CDR1 and CDR2: MNHEY and SVGAGI. J gave up 4 bases and V 0 bases, and 0 bases lay outside the gene matches. CDR3 DNA sequence: TGTGCCAGCAGTTACTCGACTAGCGGGGGGTACGAGCAGTACTTC. It translates to CASSYSTSGGYEQYF.

This clone was found once. The rearrangement links TRBV10-3 to TRBJ2-7, with 8 bases fitting TRBD1. From germline, CDR1 is ENHRY and CDR2 SYGVKD. This CDR3 spans 14 amino acids. Trimming at V came to 7 bases and at J to 2 bases, leaving 7 bases not matched to a gene. CDR3 DNA: TGTGCCATCAAAATGGACAGGGTGGCCTACGAGCAGTACTTC. This sequence encodes CAIKMDRVAYEQYF.

The chain links TRBV19 to TRBJ1-6, with D tentatively TRBD1 (5 bases). V lost 6 bases and J lost 8, with 14 bases in between. Germline loops: CDR1 LNHDA, CDR2 SQIVND (reference sequence). This CDR3 region has 14 residues. CDR3 nucleotide sequence: TGTGCCAGTAGCCCAGGCCCGGGGGATTCACCCCTCCACTTT. Its protein product is CASSPGPGDSPLHF.

The genes are TRBV5-1 and TRBJ2-5; 9 bases are a match to TRBD1. The CDR3 has 14 amino acids. Germline trimming cut 4 bases from V and 4 bases from J; bases unmatched to any gene: 5. Per the germline V gene, CDR1 is SGHRS and CDR2 is YFSETQ. The CDR3 nucleotides read TGCGCCAGCAGCCATCCGGGACAGGGAGAGACCCAGTACTTC. It specifies CASSHPGQGETQYF.